This T cell receptor (beta chain) was recovered during a study of CD8+CD57+ T cells in acquired aplastic anemia. The TCR beta profiling, which covered VDJ combination and CDR3 sequence, was carried out using genomic DNA as the template. TCRdb re-derived calls from the reads in MiXCR, one entry per CDR3 protein. Of 150,000 to 200,000 distinct CDR3 sequences detected, 64% appear once; the ten largest clones hold around 45%. This clonotype appeared many times. V trimming: 4 bases; J trimming: 2 bases; junction bases outside the gene matches: 4. The germline CDR1 and CDR2 sequences are MNHNY and SVGAGI (reference sequence). The CDR3 loop spans 14 amino acids.

The chain has TRBV6-6 and TRBJ2-5; TRBD1 aligns across 7 bases. This sequence was found in a human donor with severe aplastic anemia or a healthy control (not recorded which). Sequenced input: sorted CD4+, CD8+, or CD8+CD57+ T cells (not recorded which) from PBMCs. Written as DNA, the CDR3 is TGTGCCAGCAGTTGGGACAGCGATCAAGAGACCCAGTACTTC. It encodes CASSWDSDQETQYF.